These 21 T cell receptor beta chains share one sample of origin, sequenced in a study of CD8 T cells in Susac syndrome. Reverse transcription of roughly 0.5 to 1 ug RNA was performed with random hexamers. A single record per CDR3 protein comes from TCRdb applying MiXCR to the immunoSEQ multiplex PCR reads. Of almost 450,000 distinct CDR3 sequences in the sample, approximately 85% were seen once. Specimen: CD8+ T cells from PBMCs. The receptor set was obtained from a human donor with multiple sclerosis.

V is TRBV28 and J is TRBJ2-7; 7 bases are shared with TRBD1. This CDR3 contains 14 residues. The junction had 12 bases not matched to a gene; V was cut back by 6 bases and J by 7 bases. CDR1 is MDHEN, CDR2 SYDVKM, per germline. The CDR3 loop is CASSLPGGPGEQYF. CDR3 nucleotides: TGTGCCAGCAGCTTGCCAGGGGGTCCGGGGGAGCAGTACTTC.

The rearrangement uses TRBV11-2 and TRBJ1-2; D call uncertain. Trimming took off 5 bases at V and 4 bases at J, with 11 bases between the two ends. The CDR3 is made up of 13 amino acids. Germline lookup yields CDR1 SGHAT and CDR2 FQNNGV. CDR3 amino acids: CASSQPGSYGYTF. The CDR3 DNA is TGTGCCAGCAGCCAGCCGGGAAGCTATGGCTACACCTTC.

This chain uses TRBV3-1 with TRBJ2-7; 7 nucleotides line up with TRBD2. This CDR3 has 18 residues. Looked up from germline, CDR1 is LGHDT and CDR2 is YNNKEL (reference sequence). The V gene end was trimmed by 0 bases and the J gene end by 4 bases; junction bases not matched to a gene: 15. The CDR3 sequence is CASSQEPICLAVPYEQYF. The CDR3 DNA sequence: TGTGCCAGCAGCCAAGAGCCTATATGCCTAGCGGTTCCATACGAGCAGTACTTC.

About this clonotype itself: Germline and junction disagree at one end, which may indicate a read error. CDR3 in DNA: TGTGCCAGCAGCTACTCACCTTCTCTAGGCTCTGGAAACACCATATATTTT. It yields the protein CASSYSPSLGSGNTIYF. The chain is built from TRBV6-5 and TRBJ1-3, with D unclear. This CDR3 has 17 amino acids. Germline values: CDR1 MNHEY, CDR2 SVGAGI.

The chain joins TRBV7-9 to TRBJ2-5; D could derive from TRBD1 or TRBD2 (5 bases each). From germline, CDR1 is SEHNR and CDR2 FQNEAQ (reference sequence). The ends were cut back, 0 bases at V and 2 bases at J, with 10 bases in the middle. The CDR3 has 15 amino acids. The CDR3 spells CASSLAGDQQETQYF. As DNA, the CDR3 is TGTGCCAGCAGCTTAGCGGGGGACCAGCAAGAGACCCAGTACTTC.

CDR3 coding DNA: TGTGCCAGCAGTGCCCGGGGTTTGTGGAATGAGCAGTTCTTC. This codes for CASSARGLWNEQFF. V gene TRBV28 combines with J gene TRBJ2-1; weak D call: TRBD2 (5 bases). From germline, CDR1 is MDHEN and CDR2 SYDVKM. The CDR3 runs 14 residues. Trimming stripped 5 bases from V and 7 bases from J, with 15 bases between.

The chain has TRBV14 and TRBJ2-1; possible D gene TRBD2, 6 bases. CDR1 and CDR2 (germline): SGHDN, FVKESK. This CDR3 comprises 13 residues. Trimming pared 3 bases from V and 6 bases from J, leaving 9 bases between. As DNA, the CDR3 is TGTGCCAGCAGCCATCGGGGGTTCAATGAGCAGTTCTTC. Its translation: CASSHRGFNEQFF.

The V gene is TRBV27, the J gene TRBJ1-2, with D maybe TRBD1 (5 bases). The CDR3 contains 15 residues. The V and J ends lost 5 bases and 3 bases respectively, with 16 bases between them. Germline V gene data show CDR1 as MNHEY and CDR2 as SMNVEV (reference sequence). CDR3 sequence (DNA): TGTGCCAGCAGTGGTGGTCTCGGGGGTGACTATGGCTACACCTTC. Its translation is CASSGGLGGDYGYTF.

This chain connects TRBV4-1 to TRBJ2-3; the D is unclear. Germline V gene data show CDR1 as MGHRA and CDR2 as YSYEKL. CDR3 length: 13 residues. Trimming stripped 3 bases from V and 8 bases from J, with 12 bases between. In DNA form, the CDR3 reads TGCGCCAGCAGCCAGGGTATGGGCGGTACGCAGTATTTT. Amino acid sequence: CASSQGMGGTQYF.

The chain couples TRBV30 to TRBJ1-5; possibly TRBD1 for D (5 bases). This CDR3 is built from 13 residues. V was trimmed by 5 bases and J by 6 bases, leaving 14 bases between them. In germline, CDR1 is GTSNPN, CDR2 SVGIG (reference sequence). CDR3 region: CAWQEGQGQPQHF. In nucleotides, the CDR3 is TGTGCCTGGCAGGAGGGGCAGGGTCAGCCCCAGCATTTT.

This rearrangement joins TRBV3-1 to TRBJ2-5, with TRBD2 matching 10 bases. Germline V lookup: CDR1 LGHDT, CDR2 YNNKEL (reference sequence). V gave up 0 bases and J gave up 5 bases; unmatched junction bases: 6. This CDR3 is built from 16 residues. The CDR3, as DNA: TGTGCCAGCAGCCAAGATTCAACAGCGGGAGGGGAGACCCAGTACTTC. Protein product: CASSQDSTAGGETQYF.

The V call is TRBV2, the J call TRBJ1-1; D remains ambiguous. V shed 2 bases and J shed 1 base, with 11 bases lying between them. The V gene's germline CDR1 is SNHLY and CDR2 FYNNEI. The CDR3 has 15 amino acids. Written as DNA, the CDR3 is TGTGCCAGCAGTGAATCAAAATTCGGGAACACTGAAGCTTTCTTT. Residues: CASSESKFGNTEAFF.

This chain links TRBV5-4 with TRBJ2-1, with D tentatively TRBD2 (5 bases). CDR1 SGHNT and CDR2 YYREEE come from the germline V gene (reference sequence). The length of the CDR3 is 15 residues. Trimming pared 5 bases from V and 2 bases from J, leaving 14 bases between. The CDR3 DNA is TGTGCCAGCAGTGAGGAGGCTAGCACCTACAATGAGCAGTTCTTC. As protein: CASSEEASTYNEQFF.

The rearrangement uses TRBV5-1 and TRBJ1-2; 8 nucleotides align to TRBD1. This CDR3 contains 15 residues. Losses at the gene ends were 4 bases for V and 6 bases for J; bases not matched to a gene: 11. Germline values: CDR1 SGHRS, CDR2 YFSETQ. In nucleotides, the CDR3 is TGCGCCAGCAGCCCACTACTGGACAGGGTGGATGGCTACACCTTC. As protein: CASSPLLDRVDGYTF.

The V and J genes are TRBV10-3 and TRBJ2-1; no clear D. Germline CDR1 and CDR2: ENHRY and SYGVKD. This CDR3 has 16 residues. V was clipped by 0 bases and J by 8 bases, with 17 bases between them. CDR3 sequence reads: CAISESPRGIQDEQFF. The CDR3 nucleotides read TGTGCCATCAGTGAGTCCCCCCGCGGTATCCAGGATGAGCAGTTCTTC.

V is TRBV5-5 and J is TRBJ2-2; 13 bases are shared with TRBD2. This CDR3 contains 18 residues. Germline V lookup: CDR1 SGHKS, CDR2 YYEKEE (reference sequence). V shed 3 bases and J 0 bases; nucleotides not matched to a gene: 5. CDR3 nucleotides: TGTGCCAGCAGCTCCTTGACTAGCGGGGGGCCGAACACCGGGGAGCTGTTTTTT. It specifies CASSSLTSGGPNTGELFF.

The genes are TRBV6-5 and TRBJ2-7, with 8 nucleotides matching TRBD2. Germline V gene sequence: CDR1 MNHEY, CDR2 SVGAGI. The trim removed 0 bases at V and 4 bases at J, leaving 11 bases unmatched. This CDR3 region has 17 residues. CDR3 region: CASSYSNPRGGKYEQYF. As DNA, the CDR3 is TGTGCCAGCAGTTACTCGAATCCACGGGGGGGCAAGTACGAGCAGTACTTC.

V usage is TRBV11-2 and J usage is TRBJ2-5; no clear D. The CDR3 loop spans 15 amino acids. The germline V and J ends were trimmed by 0 bases and 1 base, with 9 bases remaining between them. Germline loops: CDR1 SGHAT, CDR2 FQNNGV. Written as DNA, the CDR3 is TGTGCCAGCAGCTTAGATACAGCGAGCCAAGAGACCCAGTACTTC. It specifies CASSLDTASQETQYF.

CDR3 DNA: TGTGCCAGCAGCGTATCAGGGTACGACGAGCAGTACTTC. Translating it yields CASSVSGYDEQYF. V usage is TRBV9 and J usage is TRBJ2-7; a weak D match, TRBD1 (5 bases). Germline loops: CDR1 SGDLS, CDR2 YYNGEE. The CDR3 extends over 13 amino acids. V was trimmed by 1 base and J by 5 bases, leaving 10 bases between them.

The rearrangement links TRBV7-2 to TRBJ2-1; 16 bases are shared with TRBD2. CDR3 length: 20 amino acids. The germline CDR1 and CDR2 sequences are SGHTA and FQGNSA. The ends lost 0 bases at V and 0 bases at J; junction bases unmatched: 5. In nucleotides, the CDR3 is TGTGCCAGCAGCTTAGCCCCCGGGACTAGCGGGGGGGACTCCTACAATGAGCAGTTCTTC. This codes for CASSLAPGTSGGDSYNEQFF.

This chain uses TRBV7-6 with TRBJ2-7; TRBD1 matches 9 bases. J lost 5 bases, V lost 4 bases, and 9 bases had no gene match. Looked up from germline, CDR1 is SGHVS and CDR2 is FNYEAQ. The CDR3 extends over 15 amino acids. The CDR3 is CASSYTGGALDEQYF. CDR3 in DNA: TGTGCCAGCAGCTATACAGGGGGCGCGCTGGACGAGCAGTACTTC.